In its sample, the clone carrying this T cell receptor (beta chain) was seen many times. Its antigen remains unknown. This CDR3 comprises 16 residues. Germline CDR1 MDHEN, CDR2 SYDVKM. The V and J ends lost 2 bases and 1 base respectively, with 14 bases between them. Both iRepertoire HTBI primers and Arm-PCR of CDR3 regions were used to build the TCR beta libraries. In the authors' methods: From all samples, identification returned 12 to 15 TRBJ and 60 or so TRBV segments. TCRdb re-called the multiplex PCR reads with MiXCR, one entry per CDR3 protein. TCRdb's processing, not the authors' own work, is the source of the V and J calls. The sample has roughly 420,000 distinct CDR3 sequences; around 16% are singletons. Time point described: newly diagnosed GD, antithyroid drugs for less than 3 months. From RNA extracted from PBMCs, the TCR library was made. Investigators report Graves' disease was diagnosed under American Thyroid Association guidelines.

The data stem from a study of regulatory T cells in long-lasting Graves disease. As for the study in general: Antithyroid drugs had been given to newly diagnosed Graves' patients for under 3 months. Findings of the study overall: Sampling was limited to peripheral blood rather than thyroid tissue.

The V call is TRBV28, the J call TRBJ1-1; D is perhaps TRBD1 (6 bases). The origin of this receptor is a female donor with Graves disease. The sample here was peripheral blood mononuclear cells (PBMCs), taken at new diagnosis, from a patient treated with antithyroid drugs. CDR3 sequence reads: CASSLEWGAPNTEAFF. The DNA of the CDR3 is TGTGCCAGCAGTTTAGAGTGGGGGGCCCCGAACACTGAAGCTTTCTTT. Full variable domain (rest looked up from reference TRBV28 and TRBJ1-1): DVKVTQSSRYLVKRTGEKVFLECVQDMDHENMFWYRQDPGLGLRLIYFSYDVKMKEKGDIPEGYSVSREKKERFSLILESASTNQTSMYLCASSLEWGAPNTEAFFGQGTRLTVV.